The clone carrying this TCR beta chain was seen a single time. This sample's treatment: preoperative locoregional IRX-2 cytokine immunotherapy. Patients received preoperative, locoregional IRX-2 cytokine immunotherapy in a phase Ib study. This sample is drawn from a study of preoperative IRX-2 immunotherapy in early breast cancer. The CDR3 length is 13 residues. Germline values: CDR1 MGHRA, CDR2 YSYEKL. The trim removed 4 bases at V and 5 bases at J, leaving 2 bases unmatched. Profiled with immunoSEQ multiplex PCR; TCRdb holds only in-frame clones, not every one. The repertoire includes approximately 31,000 clones, roughly 86% of them detected once, and roughly 1.6% sits in the top ten.

This sequence joins TRBV4-1 and TRBJ2-5, with TRBD1 identical over 9 bases. Sequencing used tumor tissue, obtained after IRX-2 immunotherapy. The clonotype originates from a human donor with breast cancer. For the CDR3, the DNA is TGCGCCAGCAGCCGAGACAGGGGGGAGACCCAGTACTTC. This gives the protein CASSRDRGETQYF.